The entry that follows covers one T cell receptor beta chain sequence. Time point noted: pre-sensitization, week 0. Specified treatment: therapeutic diphenylcyclopropenone sensitization with weekly scalp DPC. Blood collection happened ahead of applying each patch test. The data originate from a study of human T cells and chemical hapten exposure. TCRdb re-derived calls from the RACE reads in MiXCR, one entry per CDR3 protein. Of under 70,000 distinct CDR3 sequences detected, approximately 11% appear once; the ten largest clones hold almost 4%. This specimen was whole blood, taken in connection with sensitization to the hapten diphenylcyclopropenone (DPC). This clonotype was sampled from a middle-aged woman with alopecia areata. Some clones in this sample may be carry-over from other donors' samples.

The DNA of the CDR3 is TGTGCCAGCAGTCGGGGCCTCGGGAACACCGGGGAGCTGTTTTTT. Protein: CASSRGLGNTGELFF. V is TRBV27 and J is TRBJ2-2; the D gene could be TRBD1 or TRBD2 (5 bases each). The CDR3 length is 15 residues. Germline lookup yields CDR1 MNHEY and CDR2 SMNVEV (reference sequence). Trimming cost V 5 bases and J 1 base, with 11 bases left between them.